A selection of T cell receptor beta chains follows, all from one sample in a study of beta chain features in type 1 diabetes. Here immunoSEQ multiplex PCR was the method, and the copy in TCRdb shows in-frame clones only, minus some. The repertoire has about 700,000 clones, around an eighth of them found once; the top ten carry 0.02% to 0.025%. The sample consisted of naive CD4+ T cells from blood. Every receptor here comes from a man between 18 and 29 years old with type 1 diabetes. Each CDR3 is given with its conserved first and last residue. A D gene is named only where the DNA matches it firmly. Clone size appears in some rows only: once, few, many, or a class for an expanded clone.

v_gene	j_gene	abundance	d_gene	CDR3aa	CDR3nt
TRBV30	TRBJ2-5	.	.	CGGTAQETQYF	TGTGGCGGGACAGCGCAAGAGACCCAGTACTTC
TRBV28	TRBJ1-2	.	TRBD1	CASSPRGQATGYTF	TGTGCCAGCAGTCCCAGGGGGCAGGCGACCGGCTACACCTTC
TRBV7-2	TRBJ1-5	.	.	CASSLAKGVGQPQHF	TGTGCCAGCAGCTTAGCGAAAGGGGTCGGACAGCCCCAGCATTTT
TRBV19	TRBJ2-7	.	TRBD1	CASSRSPDRSYEQYF	TGTGCCAGTAGCCGATCCCCGGACAGGTCCTACGAGCAGTACTTC
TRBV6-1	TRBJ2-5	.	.	CASSEESPTGAQYF	TGTGCCAGCAGTGAAGAGTCCCCGACGGGGGCCCAGTACTTC
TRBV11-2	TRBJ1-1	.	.	CASSLDITEAFF	TGTGCCAGCAGCTTAGATATCACAGAAGCTTTCTTT
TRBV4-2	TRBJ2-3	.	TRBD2	CASSPWTSGGDTQYF	TGTGCCAGCAGCCCTTGGACTAGCGGGGGGGATACGCAGTATTTT
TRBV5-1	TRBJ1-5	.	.	CASSPEGSNQPQHF	TGCGCCAGCAGCCCCGAAGGCAGCAATCAGCCCCAGCATTTT
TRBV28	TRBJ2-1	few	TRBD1	CASENRGSGNEQFF	TGTGCCAGCGAGAACAGGGGATCGGGCAATGAGCAGTTCTTC
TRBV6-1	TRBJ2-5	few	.	CAIIQETQYF	TGTGCCATCATCCAAGAGACCCAGTACTTC
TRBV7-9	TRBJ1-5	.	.	CASSFWPNQPQHF	TGTGCCAGCAGCTTTTGGCCGAATCAGCCCCAGCATTTT
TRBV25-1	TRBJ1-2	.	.	CASTDSLYGYTF	TGTGCCAGCACGGACAGCCTCTATGGCTACACCTTC
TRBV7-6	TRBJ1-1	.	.	CASSFEGMGTEAFF	TGTGCCAGCAGCTTTGAGGGTATGGGCACTGAAGCTTTCTTT
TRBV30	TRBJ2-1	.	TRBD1	CAWVGQGRRNEQFF	TGTGCCTGGGTAGGACAGGGTCGGAGAAATGAGCAGTTCTTC
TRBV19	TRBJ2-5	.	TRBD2	CASSTSGTSHQETQYF	TGTGCCAGTAGTACCTCCGGGACTAGCCATCAAGAGACCCAGTACTTC
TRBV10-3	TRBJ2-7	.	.	CAISDMDEQYF	TGTGCCATCAGTGACATGGACGAGCAGTACTTC
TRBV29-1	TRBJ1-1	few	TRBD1	CSAGQVNTEAFF	TGCAGCGCGGGACAGGTTAACACTGAAGCTTTCTTT
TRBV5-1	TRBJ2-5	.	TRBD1	CASGQGAGETQYF	TGCGCCAGCGGACAGGGGGCAGGGGAGACCCAGTACTTC
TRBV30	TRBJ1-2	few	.	CAWSQAHSNSYTF	TGTGCCTGGAGTCAAGCCCACTCAAATAGCTACACCTTC
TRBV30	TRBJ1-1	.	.	CAWSRQQNTEAFF	TGTGCCTGGAGTAGGCAGCAGAACACTGAAGCTTTCTTT
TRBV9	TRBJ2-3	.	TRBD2	CASSVGWASGASTDTQYF	TGTGCCAGCAGCGTAGGGTGGGCTAGCGGGGCTAGCACAGATACGCAGTATTTT
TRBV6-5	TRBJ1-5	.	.	CASSPLGTGDQPQHF	TGTGCCAGCAGTCCCCTAGGAACAGGTGATCAGCCCCAGCATTTT
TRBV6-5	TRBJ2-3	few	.	CASSYRGADTQYF	TGTGCCAGCAGTTACCGTGGGGCAGATACGCAGTATTTT
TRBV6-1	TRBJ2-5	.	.	CASSEGSLLSGTQYF	TGTGCCAGCAGTGAGGGCAGCCTTTTATCGGGGACCCAGTACTTC
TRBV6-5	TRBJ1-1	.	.	CASRGRLDGYTEAFF	TGTGCCAGCAGAGGACGGTTGGACGGATACACTGAAGCTTTCTTT
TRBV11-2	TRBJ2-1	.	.	CASSSQQGNEQFF	TGTGCCAGCAGCTCCCAACAGGGTAATGAGCAGTTCTTC
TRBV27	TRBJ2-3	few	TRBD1	CASSQGDTDTQYF	TGTGCCAGCAGTCAGGGGGATACAGATACGCAGTATTTT
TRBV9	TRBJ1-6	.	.	CASSVEGSNSPLHF	TGTGCCAGCAGCGTAGAGGGCAGTAATTCACCCCTCCACTTT
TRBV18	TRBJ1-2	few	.	CASSPAGDYGYTF	TGTGCCAGCTCACCCGCGGGGGACTATGGCTACACCTTC
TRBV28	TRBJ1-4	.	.	CASSLEEKLFF	TGTGCCAGCAGTTTGGAGGAAAAACTGTTTTTT
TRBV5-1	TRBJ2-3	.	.	CASKIGTDTQYF	TGCGCCAGCAAGATCGGCACAGATACGCAGTATTTT
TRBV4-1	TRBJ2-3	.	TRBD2	CASRSTSGGAYF	TGCGCCAGCAGATCAACTAGCGGGGGGGCGTATTTT
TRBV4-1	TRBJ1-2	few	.	CASSQRDTYYGYTF	TGCGCCAGCAGCCAACGGGACACCTACTATGGCTACACCTTC
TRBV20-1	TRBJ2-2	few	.	CSAALSGELFF	TGCAGTGCCGCTCTGTCCGGGGAGCTGTTTTTT
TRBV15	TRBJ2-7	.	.	CATSRGDSLYEQYF	TGTGCCACCAGCAGGGGGGACTCGCTCTACGAGCAGTACTTC
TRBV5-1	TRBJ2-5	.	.	CASTDPTGSLAETQYF	TGCGCCAGCACCGACCCCACGGGGAGCTTGGCAGAGACCCAGTACTTC
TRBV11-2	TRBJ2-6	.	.	CASSLGTAGANVLTF	TGTGCCAGCAGCCTCGGGACCGCTGGGGCCAACGTCCTGACTTTC
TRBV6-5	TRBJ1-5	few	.	CASSYGAPLPGQPQHF	TGTGCCAGCAGTTACGGCGCTCCCCTTCCAGGGCAGCCCCAGCATTTT
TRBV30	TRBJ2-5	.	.	CAWSPTGTQETQYF	TGTGCCTGGAGCCCAACAGGAACCCAAGAGACCCAGTACTTC
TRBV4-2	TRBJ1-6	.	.	CASSQEDHCLHF	TGTGCCAGCAGCCAAGAAGACCATTGCCTCCACTTT
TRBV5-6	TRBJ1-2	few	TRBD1	CASSGQGPFGF	TGTGCCAGCAGCGGACAGGGCCCCTTCGGCTTC
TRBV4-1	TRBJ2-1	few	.	CASSQVSAVYGVSYNEQFF	TGCGCCAGCAGCCAAGTGTCGGCCGTGTATGGGGTCTCGTACAATGAGCAGTTCTTC
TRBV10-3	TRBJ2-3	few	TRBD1	CATGQGLADTQYF	TGTGCCACCGGACAGGGTCTCGCAGATACGCAGTATTTT
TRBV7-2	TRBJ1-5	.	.	CASSLGRGYQPQHF	TGTGCCAGCAGCTTAGGACGAGGCTATCAGCCCCAGCATTTT
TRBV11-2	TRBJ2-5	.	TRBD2	CASSLGTSVFETQYF	TGTGCCAGCAGCTTAGGTACTAGCGTTTTTGAGACCCAGTACTTC
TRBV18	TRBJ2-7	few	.	CASSPTNTYEQYF	TGTGCCAGCTCACCGACGAACACCTACGAGCAGTACTTC
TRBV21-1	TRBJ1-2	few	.	CASASSATSYGYTF	TGTGCCAGCGCGAGCTCAGCTACCTCCTATGGCTACACCTTC
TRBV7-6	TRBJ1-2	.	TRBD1	CASSLAPGQGLYGYTF	TGTGCCAGCAGCTTAGCCCCTGGACAGGGCCTCTATGGCTACACCTTC
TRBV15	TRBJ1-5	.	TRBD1	CATTGQTSNQPQHF	TGTGCCACCACGGGACAGACCAGCAATCAGCCCCAGCATTTT
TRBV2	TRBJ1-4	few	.	CASGRDGNEKLFF	TGTGCCAGCGGTCGGGATGGTAATGAAAAACTGTTTTTT
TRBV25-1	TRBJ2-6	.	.	CASRGVSSGANVLTF	TGTGCCAGCAGGGGGGTATCCTCTGGGGCCAACGTCCTGACTTTC
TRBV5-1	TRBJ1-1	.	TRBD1	CASSTGTGVQVKTEAFF	TGCGCCAGCAGCACGGGGACAGGGGTGCAAGTTAAGACTGAAGCTTTCTTT
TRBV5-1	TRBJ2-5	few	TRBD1	CASSPLTGWETQYF	TGCGCCAGCAGCCCTCTGACAGGGTGGGAGACCCAGTACTTC
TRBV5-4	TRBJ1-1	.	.	CASSSGRGTEAFF	TGTGCCAGCAGCTCGGGCCGGGGAACTGAAGCTTTCTTT
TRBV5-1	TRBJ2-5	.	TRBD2	CASSLAPGGETQYF	TGCGCCAGCAGCTTGGCTCCCGGGGGGGAGACCCAGTACTTC
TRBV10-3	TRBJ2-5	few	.	CAISERQPQETQYF	TGTGCCATCAGTGAGAGACAGCCCCAAGAGACCCAGTACTTC
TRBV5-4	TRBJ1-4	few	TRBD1	CASQGGPNEKLFF	TGTGCCAGCCAAGGGGGCCCTAATGAAAAACTGTTTTTT
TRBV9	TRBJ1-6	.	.	CASSATGYNSPLHF	TGTGCCAGCAGCGCGACAGGTTATAATTCACCCCTCCACTTT
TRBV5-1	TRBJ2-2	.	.	CASVGANTGELFF	TGCGCCAGCGTAGGCGCGAACACCGGGGAGCTGTTTTTT